The rows below give T cell receptor beta chains drawn from one sample of a study of beta chain features in type 1 diabetes. Data came from immunoSEQ multiplex PCR; TCRdb stores just in-frame clones and leaves some out. The table includes about 330,000 clones, 9.5% to 12% detected once. The sample taken for sequencing was naive CD4+ T cells from blood. These receptors were taken from a woman aged 30 to 39 in good health. The CDR3 runs from the conserved cysteine through the conserved F or W. The D gene is left open where the match is weak. Not every row has a clone size; where given, it reads once, few, many or a size class.

clone_size: few; d_call: TRBD1; v_call: TRBV27; j_call: TRBJ2-7; cdr3_aa: CASSGQGRSYEQYF; cdr3_nt: TGTGCCAGCAGCGGACAGGGCCGCTCCTACGAGCAGTACTTC
clone_size: NA; d_call: NA; v_call: TRBV9; j_call: TRBJ1-1; cdr3_aa: CASSVGWLMNTEAFF; cdr3_nt: TGTGCCAGCAGCGTAGGTTGGCTTATGAACACTGAAGCTTTCTTT
clone_size: NA; d_call: TRBD1; v_call: TRBV5-6; j_call: TRBJ1-5; cdr3_aa: CASSSTGGGQPQHF; cdr3_nt: TGTGCCAGCAGCTCGACAGGGGGGGGCCAGCCCCAGCATTTT
clone_size: NA; d_call: TRBD1; v_call: TRBV10-3; j_call: TRBJ1-1; cdr3_aa: CAISQTGDTEAFF; cdr3_nt: TGTGCCATCAGTCAGACAGGGGACACTGAAGCTTTCTTT
clone_size: NA; d_call: TRBD1; v_call: TRBV7-9; j_call: TRBJ1-3; cdr3_aa: CASSFDRAGNTIYF; cdr3_nt: TGTGCCAGCAGCTTTGACAGGGCTGGAAACACCATATATTTT
clone_size: few; d_call: NA; v_call: TRBV11-2; j_call: TRBJ2-6; cdr3_aa: CASSLAGANVLTF; cdr3_nt: TGTGCCAGCAGCTTAGCGGGGGCCAACGTCCTGACTTTC
clone_size: NA; d_call: NA; v_call: TRBV14; j_call: TRBJ2-6; cdr3_aa: CASSQGTAGANVLTF; cdr3_nt: TGTGCCAGCAGCCAAGGGACAGCTGGGGCCAACGTCCTGACTTTC
clone_size: few; d_call: TRBD2; v_call: TRBV9; j_call: TRBJ2-5; cdr3_aa: CASSRTSGPQETQYF; cdr3_nt: TGTGCCAGCAGCAGGACTAGCGGTCCACAAGAGACCCAGTACTTC
clone_size: NA; d_call: TRBD2; v_call: TRBV6-5; j_call: TRBJ2-1; cdr3_aa: CASRGLAGENEQFF; cdr3_nt: TGTGCCAGCAGGGGACTAGCGGGAGAGAATGAGCAGTTCTTC
clone_size: few; d_call: NA; v_call: TRBV6-6; j_call: TRBJ2-3; cdr3_aa: CASSLEAASTDTQYF; cdr3_nt: TGTGCCAGCAGTCTAGAGGCGGCGTCCACAGATACGCAGTATTTT
clone_size: few; d_call: NA; v_call: TRBV15; j_call: TRBJ1-4; cdr3_aa: CATSREPRDEKLFF; cdr3_nt: TGTGCCACCAGCAGAGAGCCCAGGGATGAAAAACTGTTTTTT
clone_size: few; d_call: TRBD2; v_call: TRBV7-2; j_call: TRBJ2-1; cdr3_aa: CASSLGIAGYNEQFF; cdr3_nt: TGTGCCAGCAGCTTAGGGATAGCGGGTTACAATGAGCAGTTCTTC
clone_size: NA; d_call: TRBD2; v_call: TRBV6-5; j_call: TRBJ2-7; cdr3_aa: CASSYSGRGEQYF; cdr3_nt: TGTGCCAGCAGTTACTCCGGGAGGGGCGAGCAGTACTTC
clone_size: NA; d_call: NA; v_call: TRBV9; j_call: TRBJ2-1; cdr3_aa: CASSSQSSQGYEQFF; cdr3_nt: TGTGCCAGCAGTTCTCAGTCAAGTCAGGGATATGAGCAGTTCTTC
clone_size: NA; d_call: TRBD1; v_call: TRBV28; j_call: TRBJ1-2; cdr3_aa: CASSWGTGGYTF; cdr3_nt: TGTGCCAGCAGTTGGGGGACAGGGGGCTACACCTTC
clone_size: few; d_call: TRBD1; v_call: TRBV28; j_call: TRBJ1-4; cdr3_aa: CASSSGQFGKLFF; cdr3_nt: TGTGCCAGCAGTTCGGGACAGTTCGGAAAACTGTTTTTT
clone_size: few; d_call: NA; v_call: TRBV20-1; j_call: TRBJ2-5; cdr3_aa: CSAEKTQYF; cdr3_nt: TGCAGTGCTGAGAAGACCCAGTACTTC
clone_size: few; d_call: TRBD2; v_call: TRBV20-1; j_call: TRBJ2-7; cdr3_aa: CSARGLAEQYF; cdr3_nt: TGCAGTGCTAGAGGACTAGCGGAGCAGTACTTC
clone_size: NA; d_call: NA; v_call: TRBV25-1; j_call: TRBJ2-7; cdr3_aa: CASSRPGIDEQYF; cdr3_nt: TGTGCCAGCAGTCGCCCAGGGATCGACGAGCAGTACTTC
clone_size: NA; d_call: TRBD1; v_call: TRBV4-3; j_call: TRBJ1-4; cdr3_aa: CASSQPGQGDEKLFF; cdr3_nt: TGCGCCAGCAGCCAGCCGGGACAGGGTGATGAAAAACTGTTTTTT
clone_size: NA; d_call: TRBD2; v_call: TRBV9; j_call: TRBJ2-2; cdr3_aa: CASSAESGSNFGELFF; cdr3_nt: TGTGCCAGCAGCGCGGAAAGCGGGAGTAACTTCGGGGAGCTGTTTTTT
clone_size: NA; d_call: NA; v_call: TRBV7-2; j_call: TRBJ2-7; cdr3_aa: CASSSSGSYEQYF; cdr3_nt: TGTGCCAGCAGTTCCTCGGGGTCCTACGAGCAGTACTTC
clone_size: NA; d_call: NA; v_call: TRBV6-5; j_call: TRBJ2-2; cdr3_aa: CASRTGANTGELFF; cdr3_nt: TGTGCCAGCAGGACAGGTGCCAACACCGGGGAGCTGTTTTTT
clone_size: NA; d_call: NA; v_call: TRBV7-9; j_call: TRBJ1-1; cdr3_aa: CASSFGGAMNTEAFF; cdr3_nt: TGTGCCAGCAGCTTTGGGGGGGCGATGAACACTGAAGCTTTCTTT
clone_size: few; d_call: NA; v_call: TRBV9; j_call: TRBJ2-2; cdr3_aa: CASSGSGELFF; cdr3_nt: TGTGCCAGCAGCGGCAGCGGGGAGCTGTTTTTT
clone_size: NA; d_call: NA; v_call: TRBV28; j_call: TRBJ1-2; cdr3_aa: CASSLSVGGSFTF; cdr3_nt: TGTGCCAGCAGTTTATCCGTAGGCGGGAGCTTCACCTTC
clone_size: NA; d_call: TRBD2; v_call: TRBV30; j_call: TRBJ2-7; cdr3_aa: CAWDKGLAGTSGSYEQYF; cdr3_nt: TGTGCCTGGGATAAAGGACTAGCGGGAACATCGGGCTCCTACGAGCAGTACTTC
clone_size: NA; d_call: NA; v_call: TRBV25-1; j_call: TRBJ1-2; cdr3_aa: CASSRGTNYGYTF; cdr3_nt: TGTGCCAGTTCGCGGGGCACTAACTATGGCTACACCTTC
clone_size: few; d_call: NA; v_call: TRBV19; j_call: TRBJ2-1; cdr3_aa: CASTSSYNEQFF; cdr3_nt: TGTGCCAGCACGAGCTCCTACAATGAGCAGTTCTTC
clone_size: few; d_call: NA; v_call: TRBV6-6; j_call: TRBJ2-5; cdr3_aa: CASSSLTGGRETQYF; cdr3_nt: TGTGCCAGCAGTAGCCTGACTGGGGGGAGAGAGACCCAGTACTTC
clone_size: NA; d_call: NA; v_call: TRBV7-8; j_call: TRBJ2-1; cdr3_aa: CASTHAGSYNEQFF; cdr3_nt: TGTGCCAGCACCCACGCGGGCTCCTACAATGAGCAGTTCTTC
clone_size: NA; d_call: NA; v_call: TRBV15; j_call: TRBJ2-2; cdr3_aa: CATSPPQQGNTGELFF; cdr3_nt: TGTGCCACCAGCCCCCCCCAGCAGGGTAACACCGGGGAGCTGTTTTTT
clone_size: few; d_call: NA; v_call: TRBV29-1; j_call: TRBJ2-2; cdr3_aa: CSVDRATGELFF; cdr3_nt: TGCAGCGTTGACAGGGCCACCGGGGAGCTGTTTTTT
clone_size: few; d_call: NA; v_call: TRBV14; j_call: TRBJ2-1; cdr3_aa: CASSQEYRRGSNEQFF; cdr3_nt: TGTGCCAGCAGCCAAGAGTACCGTAGGGGCTCCAATGAGCAGTTCTTC
clone_size: few; d_call: TRBD1; v_call: TRBV18; j_call: TRBJ2-1; cdr3_aa: CASSPPGQAYNEQFF; cdr3_nt: TGTGCCAGCTCACCACCGGGACAGGCGTACAATGAGCAGTTCTTC
clone_size: few; d_call: TRBD1; v_call: TRBV14; j_call: TRBJ2-7; cdr3_aa: CASSRPGTGRWEQYF; cdr3_nt: TGTGCCAGCAGCCGCCCCGGGACAGGGCGCTGGGAGCAGTACTTC
clone_size: NA; d_call: TRBD2; v_call: TRBV7-2; j_call: TRBJ2-7; cdr3_aa: CASSFLAGGYYEQYF; cdr3_nt: TGTGCCAGCAGCTTCTTAGCGGGAGGGTACTACGAGCAGTACTTC
clone_size: few; d_call: TRBD2; v_call: TRBV7-9; j_call: TRBJ2-7; cdr3_aa: CASSLGLAVYEQYF; cdr3_nt: TGTGCCAGCAGCTTGGGACTAGCGGTCTACGAGCAGTACTTC
clone_size: NA; d_call: NA; v_call: TRBV28; j_call: TRBJ1-2; cdr3_aa: CASSLDQGAGYGYTF; cdr3_nt: TGTGCCAGCAGCCTTGATCAAGGGGCTGGCTATGGCTACACCTTC
clone_size: few; d_call: TRBD2; v_call: TRBV28; j_call: TRBJ2-7; cdr3_aa: CASTLATSVAYEQYF; cdr3_nt: TGTGCCAGCACCCTGGCTACTAGCGTGGCCTACGAGCAGTACTTC
clone_size: NA; d_call: TRBD1; v_call: TRBV7-2; j_call: TRBJ2-7; cdr3_aa: CASSLGRQGYEQYF; cdr3_nt: TGTGCCAGCAGCTTAGGGCGACAGGGGTACGAGCAGTACTTC